This TCR beta chain was found in a study of OX40 agonist ivuxolimab in advanced cancers. Findings and limits, study-wide: Among the lowest peripheral clonal expansion occurred in 0.1-3.0 mg/kg partial responders. Both blood CD4+ and CD8+ T cells showed clonal growth by week 6 at 0.1 to 3.0 mg/kg.

Generated by immunoSEQ multiplex PCR, the TCRdb table keeps only in-frame clones and is missing some. Counted here are under 15,000 clones, over 60% occurring once; the ten biggest clones make up roughly two fifths. This CDR3 spans 14 amino acids. Per the germline V gene, CDR1 is SGHAT and CDR2 is FQDESV (reference sequence). V was pared by 1 base and J by 2 bases, with 7 bases between. Details on this clone: Its antigen is not identified.

The sample here was CD4+ or CD8+ T cells sorted from blood, taken in a trial of the OX40 agonist ivuxolimab. The chain links TRBV11-1 to TRBJ2-3; D gene unclear. This clonotype was obtained from an adult with an advanced solid tumor such as melanoma, head and neck, liver or kidney cancer. CDR3 in amino acids: CASSLGPNTDTQYF. As DNA, the CDR3 is TGTGCCAGCAGCTTAGGGCCCAACACAGATACGCAGTATTTT.